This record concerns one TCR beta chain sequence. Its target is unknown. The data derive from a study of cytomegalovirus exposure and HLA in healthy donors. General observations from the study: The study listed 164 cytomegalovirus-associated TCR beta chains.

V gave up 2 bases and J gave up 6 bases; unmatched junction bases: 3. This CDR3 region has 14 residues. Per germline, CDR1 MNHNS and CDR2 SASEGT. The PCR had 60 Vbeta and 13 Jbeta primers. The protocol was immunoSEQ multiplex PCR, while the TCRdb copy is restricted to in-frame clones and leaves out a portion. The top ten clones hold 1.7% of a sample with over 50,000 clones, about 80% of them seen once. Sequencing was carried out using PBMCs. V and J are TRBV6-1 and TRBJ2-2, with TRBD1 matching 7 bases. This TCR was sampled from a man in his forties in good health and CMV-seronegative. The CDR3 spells CASSETTGAGELFF. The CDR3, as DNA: TGTGCCAGCAGTGAAACCACAGGGGCCGGGGAGCTGTTTTTT.